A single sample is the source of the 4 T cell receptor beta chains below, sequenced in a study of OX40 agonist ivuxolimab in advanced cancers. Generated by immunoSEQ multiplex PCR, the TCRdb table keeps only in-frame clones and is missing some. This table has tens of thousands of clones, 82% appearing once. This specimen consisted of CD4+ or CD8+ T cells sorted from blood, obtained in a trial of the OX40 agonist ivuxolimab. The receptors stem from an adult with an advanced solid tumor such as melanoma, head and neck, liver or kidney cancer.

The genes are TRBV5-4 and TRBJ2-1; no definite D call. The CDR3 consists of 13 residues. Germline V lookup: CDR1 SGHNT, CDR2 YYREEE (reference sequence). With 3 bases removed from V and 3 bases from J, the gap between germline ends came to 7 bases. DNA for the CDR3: TGTGCCAGCAGCTCTCGCAGCTACAATGAGCAGTTCTTC. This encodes CASSSRSYNEQFF. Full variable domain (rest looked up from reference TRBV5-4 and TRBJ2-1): ETGVTQSPTHLIKTRGQQVTLRCSSQSGHNTVSWYQQALGQGPQFIFQYYREEENGRGNFPPRFSGLQFPNYSSELNVNALELDDSALYLCASSSRSYNEQFFGPGTRLTVL.

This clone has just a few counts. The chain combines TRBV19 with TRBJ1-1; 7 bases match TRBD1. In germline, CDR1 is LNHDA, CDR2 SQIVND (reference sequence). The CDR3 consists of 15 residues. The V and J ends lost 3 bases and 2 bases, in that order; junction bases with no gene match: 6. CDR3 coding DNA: TGTGCCAGTAGTATCGGAGGGGGCAGCAACACTGAAGCTTTCTTT. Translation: CASSIGGGSNTEAFF.

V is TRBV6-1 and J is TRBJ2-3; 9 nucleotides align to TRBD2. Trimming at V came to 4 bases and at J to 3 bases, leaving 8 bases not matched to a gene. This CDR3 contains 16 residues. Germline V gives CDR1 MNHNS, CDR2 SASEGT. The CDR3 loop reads CASSVSSGAGTDTQYF. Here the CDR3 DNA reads TGTGCCAGCAGTGTCTCTAGCGGGGCCGGGACAGATACGCAGTATTTT.

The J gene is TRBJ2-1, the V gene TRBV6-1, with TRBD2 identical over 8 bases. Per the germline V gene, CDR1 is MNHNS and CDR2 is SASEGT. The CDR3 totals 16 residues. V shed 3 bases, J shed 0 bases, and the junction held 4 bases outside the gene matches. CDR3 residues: CASSDPGTSSYNEQFF. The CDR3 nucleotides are TGTGCCAGCAGTGACCCCGGGACTAGCTCCTACAATGAGCAGTTCTTC.